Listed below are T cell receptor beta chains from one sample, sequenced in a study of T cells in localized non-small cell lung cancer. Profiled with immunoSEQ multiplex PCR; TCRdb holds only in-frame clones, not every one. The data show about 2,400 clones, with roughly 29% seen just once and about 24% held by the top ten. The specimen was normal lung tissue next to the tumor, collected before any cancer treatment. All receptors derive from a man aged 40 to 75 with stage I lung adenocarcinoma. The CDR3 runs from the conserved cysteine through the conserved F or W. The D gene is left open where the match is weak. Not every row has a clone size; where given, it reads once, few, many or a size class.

TGTGCCAGCAGCCCCGCGGGGAACACCGGGGAGCTGTTTTTT,CASSPAGNTGELFF,14,few,NA,TRBV6-8,TRBJ2-2
TGTGCCAGCTTCGAGCCCATAACCGGGGAGCTGTTTTTT,CASFEPITGELFF,13,NA,NA,TRBV9,TRBJ2-2
TGTGCCAGCTCACCGACAGGGGCGCGAGGGGCGGACACTGAAGCTTTCTTT,CASSPTGARGADTEAFF,17,NA,TRBD1,TRBV18,TRBJ1-1
TGTGCCAGTAGTAACTCACAGGGCACAGGGGCTGAAGCTTTCTTT,CASSNSQGTGAEAFF,15,few,TRBD1,TRBV19,TRBJ1-1
TGTGCCAGTAGTTGGAGGGCTCAACAGCCCCAGCATTTT,CASSWRAQQPQHF,13,few,NA,TRBV19,TRBJ1-5
TGTGCCAGCAGCTTAACGTCAACGGGGGGGCAGGTCAGCACAGATACGCAGTATTTT,CASSLTSTGGQVSTDTQYF,19,few,TRBD2,TRBV11-3,TRBJ2-3
TGCGCCAGCAGCCCCAATTTCGGCATCGGGGAGCTGTTTTTT,CASSPNFGIGELFF,14,NA,NA,TRBV5-1,TRBJ2-2
TGTGCCAGCAGTTTTAGCGGGGGCACCTACGAGCAGTACTTC,CASSFSGGTYEQYF,14,few,TRBD2,TRBV6-8,TRBJ2-7
TGCAGCGCCCTTCCAGGGTCGGGTGAAAAACTGTTTTTT,CSALPGSGEKLFF,13,NA,NA,TRBV29-1,TRBJ1-4
TGTGCCAGCAGTGGGGGGAGCTCCTACGAGCAGTACTTC,CASSGGSSYEQYF,13,few,NA,TRBV9,TRBJ2-7
TGTGCCAGCAGTTATCAGGGCAGGGAAAACTATGGCTACACCTTC,CASSYQGRENYGYTF,15,NA,NA,TRBV6-7,TRBJ1-2
TGTGCCAGCAGCAGGACAGGGGGCAACGAGCAGTACTTC,CASSRTGGNEQYF,13,few,TRBD1,TRBV9,TRBJ2-7
TGCAGCGTTGAGGGGGAGGGGCTGAATGAGCAGTTCTTC,CSVEGEGLNEQFF,13,NA,TRBD2,TRBV29-1,TRBJ2-1
TGTGCCAGCAAAAGGGACGCCCACAGAGGGAATGAGCAGTTCTTC,CASKRDAHRGNEQFF,15,few,NA,TRBV6-8,TRBJ2-1
TGTGCCTGTGGGAGGGGGATGTTGAACACTGAAGCTTTCTTT,CACGRGMLNTEAFF,14,NA,NA,TRBV12-2,TRBJ1-1
TGTGCCAGCAGCCCGGACAGCGGGGGGAGCACAGATACGCAGTATTTT,CASSPDSGGSTDTQYF,16,NA,TRBD2,TRBV11-3,TRBJ2-3
TGTGCCAGCTCACCGGCCAGGGTAACAGATACGCAGTATTTT,CASSPARVTDTQYF,14,large,NA,TRBV18,TRBJ2-3
TGTGCCAGCAGAAGGGCCCTAACCACCTACGAGCAGTACTTC,CASRRALTTYEQYF,14,few,NA,TRBV11-3,TRBJ2-7
TGTGCCAGCACCCTTGACAGAACTGGAAACACCATATATTTT,CASTLDRTGNTIYF,14,few,NA,TRBV6-8,TRBJ1-3
TGTGCCAGCAGCTTGAAAGGGACAGGGGACAACACCGGGGAGCTGTTTTTT,CASSLKGTGDNTGELFF,17,few,TRBD1,TRBV11-3,TRBJ2-2
TGTGCCAGCACCCCGGGGGGGTCTGGGGCCAACGTCCTGACTTTC,CASTPGGSGANVLTF,15,NA,TRBD2,TRBV6-8,TRBJ2-6
TGTGCCAGCACGCCTCGACGGGACACTTCGCGGCCGTACTTC,CASTPRRDTSRPYF,14,few,NA,TRBV6-8,TRBJ2-7
TGTGCTAGTGGTTTTTCGGGACAGGGTTTATCGGCTGGCTACACCTTC,CASGFSGQGLSAGYTF,16,NA,TRBD1,TRBV12-5,TRBJ1-2
TGTGCCAGCAGCTTATATGGCAGGACTGATTCACCCCTCCACTTT,CASSLYGRTDSPLHF,15,NA,NA,TRBV11-3,TRBJ1-6
TGTGCCAGCGGGACGCTAAAGGGGGGGACTCTCCCAGATACGCAGTATTTT,CASGTLKGGTLPDTQYF,17,NA,NA,TRBV9,TRBJ2-3
TGTGCCAGCAGCGTAGCGCCTTGGGCGGGGGCCAGCACAGATACGCAGTATTTT,CASSVAPWAGASTDTQYF,18,few,NA,TRBV9,TRBJ2-3
TGTGCCAGCACGGGGAGCGGGGGGGACTACAATGAGCAGTTCTTC,CASTGSGGDYNEQFF,15,NA,TRBD2,TRBV2,TRBJ2-1
TGTGCCAGCAGTGAAGGTACAGGGGGCGCCTATGGCTACACCTTC,CASSEGTGGAYGYTF,15,medium-sized,TRBD1,TRBV6-1,TRBJ1-2
TGTGCCAGTAGTATATGGGGGGAGGGCACCGGGGAGCTGTTTTTT,CASSIWGEGTGELFF,15,NA,TRBD2,TRBV19,TRBJ2-2
TGTGCCAGCAGCCCCCACCCGGGGGGAGGCTATGGCTACACCTTC,CASSPHPGGGYGYTF,15,medium-sized,NA,TRBV11-3,TRBJ1-2
TGCGCCAGCAGCTGGACTAGCGGGGGGGTCGATGAGCAGTTCTTC,CASSWTSGGVDEQFF,15,once,TRBD2,TRBV5-1,TRBJ2-1
TGTGCCAGCAGCTCCGGTCTCAGGGGCGGGACCGGAGCTTTCTTT,CASSSGLRGGTGAFF,15,few,NA,TRBV11-3,TRBJ1-1
TGTGCCAGCAGCTATGGAGGTCGCACTGAAGCTTTCTTT,CASSYGGRTEAFF,13,few,NA,TRBV7-8,TRBJ1-1
TGTGCCAGCAGCGTAGGACACTATGGCTACACCTTC,CASSVGHYGYTF,12,NA,NA,TRBV6-8,TRBJ1-2
TGTGCCAGCAGTGTTGTAGGTCGGGGAACTGAAGCTTTCTTT,CASSVVGRGTEAFF,14,medium-sized,NA,TRBV6-8,TRBJ1-1
TGTGCCAGCAGCCCACAGCCAGACACCGACAGACAAAACTATGGCTACACCTTC,CASSPQPDTDRQNYGYTF,18,medium-sized,NA,TRBV11-3,TRBJ1-2
TGTGCCAGCAGCCCAGTAGGAGGACAGGGTAATGAAAAACTGTTTTTT,CASSPVGGQGNEKLFF,16,few,TRBD1,TRBV11-3,TRBJ1-4
TGTGCCAGCAGCTTGGCCCTGACAGGCGGGGATGAGCAGTTCTTC,CASSLALTGGDEQFF,15,NA,NA,TRBV11-3,TRBJ2-1
TGTGCCAGCAGTTTGGGGACCGACATTTATGGCTACACCTTC,CASSLGTDIYGYTF,14,NA,NA,TRBV28,TRBJ1-2
TGTGCCAGCAGTGAAGCGCCAGGGCTGAACACTGAAGCTTTCTTT,CASSEAPGLNTEAFF,15,few,NA,TRBV2,TRBJ1-1
TGTGCTAGCAGCTTAGGTGCTGGCGGCAGCACAGATACGCAGTATTTT,CASSLGAGGSTDTQYF,16,NA,NA,TRBV11-3,TRBJ2-3
TGCGCCAGCAGCGGGGACAGGGGGCACCCTCCTTACGAGCAGTACTTC,CASSGDRGHPPYEQYF,16,NA,TRBD1,TRBV5-1,TRBJ2-7
TGTGCCAGCAGCTTAACAACAGGGAGCACCGGGGAGCTGTTTTTT,CASSLTTGSTGELFF,15,medium-sized,NA,TRBV11-3,TRBJ2-2
TGTGCCACCAGCAGTAGACAGGGTACTTCAGATACGCAGTATTTT,CATSSRQGTSDTQYF,15,NA,TRBD1,TRBV15,TRBJ2-3
TGTGCCAGCGGGGATAGCCGTCTCGATGGCTACACCTTC,CASGDSRLDGYTF,13,few,NA,TRBV6-8,TRBJ1-2
TGTGCCATCAGTGGCGGAGGCTCTAACACTGAAGCTTTCTTT,CAISGGGSNTEAFF,14,few,NA,TRBV6-8,TRBJ1-1
TGTGCCAGCAGCGTGGGAGGGGTGGGTGAGCAGTTCTTC,CASSVGGVGEQFF,13,few,TRBD2,TRBV9,TRBJ2-1
TGTGCCAGCAGTGAATCGTCAGGGGGTTCTGGAAACACCATATATTTT,CASSESSGGSGNTIYF,16,NA,TRBD1,TRBV25-1,TRBJ1-3
TGTGCCAGCAGTCAAAGACTAGCGAGATTAATCGGGGAGCTGTTTTTT,CASSQRLARLIGELFF,16,medium-sized,TRBD2,TRBV11-3,TRBJ2-2
TGTGCCTGGAGTGTAGGACAGGGGGCGCCTGGCTACACCTTC,CAWSVGQGAPGYTF,14,NA,TRBD1,TRBV30,TRBJ1-2
TGTGCCAGCTCGCCTTCTTCTTGGGGGTCCTATAATTCACCCCTCCACTTT,CASSPSSWGSYNSPLHF,17,NA,NA,TRBV18,TRBJ1-6
TGTGCCTGGAGTGTACAGATTTCTAACACTGAAGCTTTCTTT,CAWSVQISNTEAFF,14,few,NA,TRBV30,TRBJ1-1
TGTGCCATCAGTACCGCAACAGGGTACGGGGCCAACGTCCTGACTTTC,CAISTATGYGANVLTF,16,NA,NA,TRBV6-8,TRBJ2-6
TGCGCCAGCAGCTTTTTAGGACAGGCCCTCTCTGGGGCCAACGTCCTGACTTTC,CASSFLGQALSGANVLTF,18,NA,TRBD1,TRBV5-1,TRBJ2-6
TGCGCCAGCAGCCCGGACAGGGGTCGGTCTGAAGCTTTCTTT,CASSPDRGRSEAFF,14,NA,TRBD1,TRBV5-1,TRBJ1-1
TGTGCCAGCATGGGCGCGAGCTCCTACGAGCAGTACTTC,CASMGASSYEQYF,13,NA,NA,TRBV6-8,TRBJ2-7
TGTGCCAGCAGTGACCCACTAGCGGGGTTGGAGACCCAGTACTTC,CASSDPLAGLETQYF,15,NA,TRBD2,TRBV2,TRBJ2-5
TGTGCCACCGACGCAGGGGTCGGCGAGCAGTACTTC,CATDAGVGEQYF,12,NA,NA,TRBV10-3,TRBJ2-7
TGTGCCAGCAGTTCATTAAGGGCGTTCGATCAGCCCCAGCATTTT,CASSSLRAFDQPQHF,15,NA,NA,TRBV27,TRBJ1-5
TGTGCCAGCAGCTACCGCGAGTATAATTCACCCCTCCACTTT,CASSYREYNSPLHF,14,medium-sized,NA,TRBV11-3,TRBJ1-6